The T cell receptor beta chain described here comes from a study of T cell responses to AZD1222 COVID-19 vaccine. Findings of the study overall: Spike-specific TCR breadth and depth both grew after two AZD1222 doses. Just 5 to 7 people given AZD1222 tested seropositive at baseline.

About this clone: Antigen: not known.

TCRdb's copy holds only in-frame clones and misses some; the assay was immunoSEQ multiplex PCR. The sample has approximately 82,000 clones; 80% to 90% are singletons. The CDR3 length is 20 residues. Germline CDR1 and CDR2: KGHSH and LQKENI. The V gene lost 0 bases and the J gene lost 0 bases, with 23 bases spanning the gap. The chain has TRBV18 and TRBJ1-1; a possible D gene is TRBD1 (6 bases). This clonotype was obtained from an adult in good health. Sequencing was performed on peripheral blood, taken on day 0 of AZD1222 vaccination. The CDR3 sequence: CASSPPGSTGSIKLNTEAFF. For the CDR3, the DNA is TGTGCCAGCTCACCACCGGGCTCCACAGGGTCTATTAAACTGAACACTGAAGCTTTCTTT.